The clone carrying this TCR beta chain was recorded a few times. The data stem from a study of cytomegalovirus exposure and HLA in healthy donors. Trimming shortened V by 0 bases and J by 2 bases, and 11 bases separated the two germline ends. Germline CDR1 reads MNHNS; CDR2 reads SASEGT. The CDR3 length is 17 residues. PCR involved 60 Vbeta and 13 Jbeta primers. Using immunoSEQ multiplex PCR, the repertoire was profiled, and TCRdb retains in-frame clones only, with some absent. Of tens of thousands of clones in the sample, approximately 67% were seen once. This clonotype originated in a young man in good health and CMV-seronegative. This chain links TRBV6-1 with TRBJ2-6; TRBD1 might be the D (6 bases). Sequencing was done on a sample of PBMCs. The CDR3 DNA is TGTGCCAGCAGTGAAGCGGTTTGGGGGCCTGGGGCCAACGTCCTGACTTTC. This encodes CASSEAVWGPGANVLTF.